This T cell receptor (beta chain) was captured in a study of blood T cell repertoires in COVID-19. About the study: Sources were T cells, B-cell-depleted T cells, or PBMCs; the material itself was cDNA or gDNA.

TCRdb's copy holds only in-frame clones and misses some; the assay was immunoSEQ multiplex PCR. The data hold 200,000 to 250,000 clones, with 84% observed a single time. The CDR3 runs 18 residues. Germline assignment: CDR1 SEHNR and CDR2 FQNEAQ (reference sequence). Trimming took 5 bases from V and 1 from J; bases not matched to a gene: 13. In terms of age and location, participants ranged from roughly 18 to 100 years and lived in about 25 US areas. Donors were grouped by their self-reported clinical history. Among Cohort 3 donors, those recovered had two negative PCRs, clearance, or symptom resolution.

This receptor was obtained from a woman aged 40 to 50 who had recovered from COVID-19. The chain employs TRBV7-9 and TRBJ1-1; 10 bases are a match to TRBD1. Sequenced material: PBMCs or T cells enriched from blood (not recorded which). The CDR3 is CASSTSRRQGAGNTEAFF. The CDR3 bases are TGTGCCAGCAGCACTAGCCGGCGACAGGGGGCCGGGAACACTGAAGCTTTCTTT.